This T cell receptor beta chain was found in a study of blood T cell repertoires in COVID-19. Study in general: COVID-19 samples, acute and convalescent, were from the United States, Italy and Spain. Sources were T cells, B-cell-depleted T cells, or PBMCs; the material itself was cDNA or gDNA.

This clone is a singleton in its sample. In the study's own analysis: Estimation of nucleated cell counts was performed using reference gene primer amplification. TCRdb's table, derived via immunoSEQ multiplex PCR, lists solely in-frame clones and lacks some. That table furnishes V, J and clone size, whereas the DNA furnished D and trimming. The repertoire has 65,000 or so clones, about 81% of them found once; the top ten carry 14% to 15%. CDR1 and CDR2 from the germline V gene are MNHEY and SVGAGI. The CDR3 contains 15 residues. Unmatched junction bases numbered 7, after V lost 2 bases and J lost 5 bases.

This rearrangement joins TRBV6-5 to TRBJ2-7; 9 positions agree with TRBD1. The receptor was derived from an elderly man with acute or convalescent COVID-19. The sequencing input was peripheral blood. The CDR3 DNA sequence: TGTGCCAGCAGTTACACGACGGGACAGGGCCACGAGCAGTACTTC. This encodes CASSYTTGQGHEQYF.